This TCR beta chain was sequenced in a study of shared clonotypes between healthy human individuals. For the study at large: Sampling drew on donors who were a couple of women and a few men aged 18 to 49.

Study-level points and caveats: What rarefaction showed was incomplete sorted-subset sequencing despite large depth.

Profiling relied on immunoSEQ multiplex PCR, and the TCRdb table lists in-frame clones only, not all of them. Here the sample spans about 2.5 million clones, roughly 92% being singletons. J gave up 3 bases and V 4 bases, and 5 bases lay outside the gene matches. This CDR3 region has 15 residues. From germline, CDR1 is SGHNT and CDR2 YYREEE (reference sequence). A note on this clone: What it binds is unknown.

Sequencing used naive CD4+ T cells from PBMCs. Described subset: CD45RA+ positively selected. The TCR originated in a man aged 18 to 35 in good health. Some clones in this sample may be carry-over from other donors' samples. The chain carries TRBV5-4 and TRBJ2-7, with TRBD2 matching over 12 bases. CDR3 DNA: TGTGCCAGCAGCACACTAGCGGGAGGTAGCTACGAGCAGTACTTC. This translates into CASSTLAGGSYEQYF.